Each of the 2 T cell receptor beta chains below was sequenced from the same sample in a study of beta chain features in type 1 diabetes. What was sequenced were expressed TCRB transcripts, since all of the isolated RNA had been reverse transcribed. Measured with immunoSEQ multiplex PCR; TCRdb has only the in-frame clones, and not every one. Of about 160,000 clones listed, about 8% are singletons. Study results and limitations: Type 1 diabetes patients had moderately but significantly shorter TCRB CDR3s in all four CD4+ subsets.

No antigen has been assigned to these receptors. The material sequenced was central memory CD4+ T cells from blood. These TCRs come from a woman in her forties with type 1 diabetes.

There are a few counts of this clone. The chain combines TRBV28 with TRBJ2-1; unclear D gene. CDR1 and CDR2 (germline): MDHEN, SYDVKM. V was shortened by 4 bases and J by 6 bases, with 16 bases between the two germline ends. CDR3 length: 15 amino acids. The DNA of the CDR3 is TGTGCCAGCAGTTCGACTGCTTACGTGGGCAATGAGCAGTTCTTC. It specifies CASSSTAYVGNEQFF.

The gene calls are TRBV4-3 and TRBJ2-1; 12 nucleotides align to TRBD2. The CDR3 is 18 residues long. J was trimmed by 4 bases and V by 2 bases; bases with no gene match: 9. The V gene's germline CDR1 is LGHNA and CDR2 YSLEER. The CDR3 region is CASSQSLAGGVGYNEQFF. The CDR3 coding sequence is TGCGCCAGCAGCCAATCCCTAGCGGGGGGGGTGGGGTACAATGAGCAGTTCTTC.